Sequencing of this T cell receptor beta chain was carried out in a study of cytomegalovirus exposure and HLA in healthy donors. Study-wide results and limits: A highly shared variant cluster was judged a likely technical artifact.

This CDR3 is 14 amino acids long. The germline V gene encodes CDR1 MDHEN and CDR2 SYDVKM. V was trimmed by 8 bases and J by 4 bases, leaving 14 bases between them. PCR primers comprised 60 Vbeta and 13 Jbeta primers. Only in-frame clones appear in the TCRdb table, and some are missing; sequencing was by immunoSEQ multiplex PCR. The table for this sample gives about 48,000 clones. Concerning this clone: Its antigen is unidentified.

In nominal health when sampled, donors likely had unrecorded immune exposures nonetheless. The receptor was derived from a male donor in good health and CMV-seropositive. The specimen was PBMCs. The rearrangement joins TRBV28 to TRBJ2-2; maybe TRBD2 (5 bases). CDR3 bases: TGTGCCAGCGGCGCGTCGGGGAGCACCGGGGAGCTGTTTTTT. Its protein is CASGASGSTGELFF.